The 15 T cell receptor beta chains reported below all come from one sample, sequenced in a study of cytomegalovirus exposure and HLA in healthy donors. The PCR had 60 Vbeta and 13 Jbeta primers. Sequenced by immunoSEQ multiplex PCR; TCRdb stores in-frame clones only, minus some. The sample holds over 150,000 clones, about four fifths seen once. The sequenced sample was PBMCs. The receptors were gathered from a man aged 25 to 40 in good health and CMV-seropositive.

As DNA, the CDR3 is TGTGCCAGCAGTTTCCCTTCCGGACTAGCGATGGAGACCCAGTACTTC. It codes for CASSFPSGLAMETQYF. The chain joins TRBV27 to TRBJ2-5; TRBD2 aligns across 9 bases. Looked up from germline, CDR1 is MNHEY and CDR2 is SMNVEV (reference sequence). With 3 bases clipped from V and 5 bases from J, the junction kept 10 bases outside the gene matches. This CDR3 spans 16 amino acids.

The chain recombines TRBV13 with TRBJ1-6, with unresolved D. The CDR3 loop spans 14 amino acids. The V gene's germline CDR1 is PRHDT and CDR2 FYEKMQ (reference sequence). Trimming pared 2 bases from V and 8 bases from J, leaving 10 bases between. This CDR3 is CASSLKTPDSPLHF. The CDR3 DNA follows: TGTGCCAGCAGCTTAAAGACACCAGATTCACCCCTCCACTTT.

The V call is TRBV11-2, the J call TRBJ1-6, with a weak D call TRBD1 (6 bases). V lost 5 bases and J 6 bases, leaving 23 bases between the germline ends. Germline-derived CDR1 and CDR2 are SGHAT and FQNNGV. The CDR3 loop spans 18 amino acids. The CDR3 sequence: CASSEVKAGVRANSPLHF. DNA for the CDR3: TGTGCCAGCAGCGAAGTAAAGGCAGGGGTTCGGGCTAATTCACCCCTCCACTTT.

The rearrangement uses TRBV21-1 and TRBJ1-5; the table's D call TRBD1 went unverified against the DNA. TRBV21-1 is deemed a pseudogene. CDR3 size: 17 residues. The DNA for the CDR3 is TGTGCCAGCAGCTCATCGACCAATGTCAGGGTCAATCAGCCCCAGCATTTT. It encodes CASSSSTNVRVNQPQHF.

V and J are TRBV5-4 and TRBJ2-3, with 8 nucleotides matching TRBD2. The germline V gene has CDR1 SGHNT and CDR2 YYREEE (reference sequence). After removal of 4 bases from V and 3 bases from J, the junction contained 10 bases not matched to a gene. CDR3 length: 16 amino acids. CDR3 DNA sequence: TGTGCCAGCAGCCTTACTAGCGGCCAAGGGACAGATACGCAGTATTTT. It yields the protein CASSLTSGQGTDTQYF.

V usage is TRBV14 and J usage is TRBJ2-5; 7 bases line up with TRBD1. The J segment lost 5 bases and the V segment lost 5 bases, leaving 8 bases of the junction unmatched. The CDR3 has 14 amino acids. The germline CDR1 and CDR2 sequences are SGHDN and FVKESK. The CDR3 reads CASSDNRGSETQYF. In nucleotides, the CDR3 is TGTGCCAGCAGCGACAACAGGGGTAGTGAGACCCAGTACTTC.

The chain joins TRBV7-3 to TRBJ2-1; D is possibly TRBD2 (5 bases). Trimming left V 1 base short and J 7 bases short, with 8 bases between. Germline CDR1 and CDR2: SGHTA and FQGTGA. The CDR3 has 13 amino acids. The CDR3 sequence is CASSLNSANEQFF. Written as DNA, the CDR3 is TGTGCCAGCAGCTTAAATAGCGCGAATGAGCAGTTCTTC.

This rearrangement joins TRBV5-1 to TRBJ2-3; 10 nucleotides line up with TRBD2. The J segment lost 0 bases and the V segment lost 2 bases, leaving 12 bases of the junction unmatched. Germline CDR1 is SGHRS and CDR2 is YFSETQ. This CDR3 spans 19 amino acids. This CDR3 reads CASSFQSASGSGSTDTQYF. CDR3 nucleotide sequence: TGCGCCAGCAGCTTCCAATCGGCTAGCGGGAGCGGGAGCACAGATACGCAGTATTTT.

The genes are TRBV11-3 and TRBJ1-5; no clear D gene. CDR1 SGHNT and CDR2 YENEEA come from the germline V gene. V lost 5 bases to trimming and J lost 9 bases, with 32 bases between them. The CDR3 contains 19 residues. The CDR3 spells CASSPEIFDIHWAFRPQHF. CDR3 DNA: TGTGCCAGCAGCCCGGAAATCTTCGATATTCATTGGGCATTCCGGCCCCAGCATTTT.

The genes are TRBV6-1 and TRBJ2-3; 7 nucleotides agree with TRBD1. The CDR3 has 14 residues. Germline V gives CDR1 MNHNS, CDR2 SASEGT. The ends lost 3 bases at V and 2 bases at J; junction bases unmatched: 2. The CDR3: CASSEGQPTDTQYF. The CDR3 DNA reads TGTGCCAGCAGTGAGGGACAGCCCACAGATACGCAGTATTTT.

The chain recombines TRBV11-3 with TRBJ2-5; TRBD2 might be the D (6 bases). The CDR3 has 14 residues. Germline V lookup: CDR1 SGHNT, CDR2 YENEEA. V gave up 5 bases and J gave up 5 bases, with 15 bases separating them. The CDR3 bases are TGTGCCAGCAGCCCGGGGCGGGGCAGCGAGACCCAGTACTTC. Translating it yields CASSPGRGSETQYF.

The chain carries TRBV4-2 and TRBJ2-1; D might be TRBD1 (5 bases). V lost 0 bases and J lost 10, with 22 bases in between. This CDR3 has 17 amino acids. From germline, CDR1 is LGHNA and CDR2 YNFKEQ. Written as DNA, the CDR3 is TGTGCCAGCAGCCAAGATGGGGCAGAACTTCAGGTGAACGAGCAGTTCTTC. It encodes CASSQDGAELQVNEQFF.

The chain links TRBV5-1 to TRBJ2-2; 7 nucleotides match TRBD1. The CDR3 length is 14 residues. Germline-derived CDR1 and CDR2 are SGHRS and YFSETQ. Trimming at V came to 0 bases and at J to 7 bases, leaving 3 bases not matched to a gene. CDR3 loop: CASSLGTGDGELFF. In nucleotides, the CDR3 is TGCGCCAGCAGCTTGGGAACAGGGGACGGGGAGCTGTTTTTT.

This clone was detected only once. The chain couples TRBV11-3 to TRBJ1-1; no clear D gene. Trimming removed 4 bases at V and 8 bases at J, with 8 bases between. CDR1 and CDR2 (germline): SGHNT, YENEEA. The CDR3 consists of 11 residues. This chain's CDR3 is CASSWTKEAFF. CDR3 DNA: TGTGCCAGCAGCTGGACTAAGGAAGCTTTCTTT. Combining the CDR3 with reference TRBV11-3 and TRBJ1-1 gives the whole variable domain EAGVVQSPRYKIIEKKQPVAFWCNPISGHNTLYWYLQNLGQGPELLIRYENEEAVDDSQLPKDRFSAERLKGVDSTLKIQPAELGDSAVYLCASSWTKEAFFGQGTRLTVV.

CDR3 in DNA: TGTGCCAGCTCACCGACAGACCTAACCAACTACGAGCAGTACTTC. It encodes CASSPTDLTNYEQYF. This rearrangement joins TRBV18 to TRBJ2-7; D might be TRBD1 (5 bases). Germline V gene sequence: CDR1 KGHSH, CDR2 LQKENI. CDR3 length: 15 residues. V was shortened by 3 bases and J by 3 bases, with 15 bases between the two germline ends.